This T cell receptor beta chain was obtained from a study of control samples from healthy donors and cancer patients. V gave up 0 bases and J gave up 2 bases; unmatched junction bases: 13. The CDR3 covers 18 residues. CDR1 and CDR2 from the germline V gene are MGHRA and YSYEKL. Sequenced by immunoSEQ multiplex PCR; TCRdb stores in-frame clones only, minus some. The sample holds 130,000 or so clones, around 87% seen once. The source of this sequence is a man aged 25-40 years in good health. This rearrangement joins TRBV4-1 to TRBJ2-7, with 7 bases aligning to TRBD1. Sequencing was carried out using blood. CDR3 loop: CASSQDLGTERLAYEQYF. CDR3 DNA sequence: TGCGCCAGCAGCCAAGATCTAGGGACAGAGCGTTTAGCCTACGAGCAGTACTTC.